This T cell receptor (beta chain) was recovered during a study of breast tumors, draining lymph nodes, adjacent tissues. TCRdb processed the multiplex PCR reads anew with MiXCR; each CDR3 protein has one entry. The table records 100,000 or so distinct CDR3 sequences, 21% of them present only once. Axillary draining lymph nodes of breast cancer patients supplied the node samples. CDR3 length: 12 amino acids. V was cut by 4 bases and J by 4 bases, with 5 bases left in between. Germline-derived CDR1 and CDR2 are SNHLY and FYNNEI. There are many counts of this clonotype. The rearrangement links TRBV2 to TRBJ1-5, with unresolved D. The sample taken for sequencing was axillary lymph node tissue. The sequence derives from a female donor with breast cancer. Some clones in this sample may be carry-over from other donors' samples. The CDR3 region is CASSAGNQPQHF. In nucleotides, the CDR3 is TGTGCCAGCAGTGCGGGAAATCAGCCCCAGCATTTT.